What follows are 9 T cell receptor beta chains derived from one specimen sequenced in a study of blood T cell repertoires in COVID-19 (dated by TCRdb to 2020 to 2022). Libraries were made using the immunoSEQ multiplex PCR assay. TCRdb retrieved this table from immuneACCESS and kept in-frame rearrangements only. Not all clones are present; in checked studies, unresolved V genes account for under half, and no reason is known for the remainder. A total of a few hundred thousand clones appear in this sample, more than 90% of them only once. The leading ten clones occupy 2% to 3% of the sample. Sequencing was done on a sample of peripheral blood. These TCRs come from a person under 35 with COVID-19, enrolled during active disease.

Only one count was recorded for this clone. The chain couples TRBV4-1 to TRBJ2-5, with 11 bases matching TRBD2. This CDR3 has 15 amino acids. Germline V gene sequence: CDR1 MGHRA, CDR2 YSYEKL. With V trimmed by 0 bases and J by 4 bases, 1 base remained unmatched. The CDR3 reads CASSQEGTSGETQYF. The CDR3 DNA sequence: TGCGCCAGCAGCCAAGAGGGGACTAGCGGAGAGACCCAGTACTTC.

The rearrangement joins TRBV3-1 (or the pseudogene TRBV3-2) to TRBJ2-7; possibly TRBD2 for D (5 bases). Germline values: CDR1 LGHDT, CDR2 YNNKEL (reference sequence). The CDR3 runs 14 residues. V dropped 3 bases and J dropped 4 bases, with 13 bases sitting between them. The CDR3 DNA follows: TGTGCCAGCAGCCAGGCGGCGGGTTCTTACGAGCAGTACTTC. Protein: CASSQAAGSYEQYF.

V gene TRBV18 combines with J gene TRBJ1-1; possible D gene TRBD1, 6 bases. CDR1 is KGHSH and CDR2 is LQKENI in the germline V gene. CDR3 size: 15 residues. The V and J ends lost 3 bases and 2 bases respectively, with 13 bases between them. CDR3 loop: CASSPQGSPNTEAFF. CDR3 nucleotide sequence: TGTGCCAGCTCACCCCAGGGGTCCCCAAACACTGAAGCTTTCTTT.

J is TRBJ2-2 and V is TRBV7-3; 10 bases map to TRBD1. Trimming cost V 8 bases and J 5 bases; bases outside gene matches: 8. The germline gives CDR1 SGHTA, CDR2 FQGTGA. The CDR3 has 15 amino acids. CDR3 region: CASSWGGQGTGELFF. The CDR3 nucleotides are TGTGCCAGCTCCTGGGGGGGACAGGGGACCGGGGAGCTGTTTTTT.

The genes are TRBV2 and TRBJ2-5; no clear D. The V end was cut by 6 bases, the J end by 5 bases, with 10 bases between. Germline lookup yields CDR1 SNHLY and CDR2 FYNNEI. The CDR3 covers 12 residues. The CDR3 region has the DNA TGTGCCAGCAGGATTGCGTCCGAGACCCAGTACTTC. Its translation: CASRIASETQYF.

The rearrangement links TRBV18 to TRBJ1-2, with D perhaps TRBD1 (5 bases). Germline CDR1 is KGHSH and CDR2 is LQKENI. V lost 5 bases and J 6 bases, leaving 10 bases between the germline ends. CDR3 size: 12 residues. Here the CDR3 DNA reads TGTGCCAGCTCAACGTCCAGGGATGGCTACACCTTC. Translation gives CASSTSRDGYTF.

The CDR3 DNA reads TGTGCCAGCACCGGGCCTTCCTACGAGCAGTACTTC. Translation gives CASTGPSYEQYF. This chain links TRBV7-9 with TRBJ2-7; the D is unclear. Looked up from germline, CDR1 is SEHNR and CDR2 is FQNEAQ (reference sequence). Deletions cut 7 bases from V and 1 base from J, with 8 bases between. This CDR3 is 12 amino acids long.

The rearrangement joins TRBV21-1 to TRBJ2-1; the tabulated D call, TRBD2, remains unverified against the DNA. TRBV21-1 is deemed a pseudogene. The length of the CDR3 is 15 residues. The CDR3 sequence is CASSKRRLSYNEQFF. The CDR3 coding sequence is TGTGCCAGCAGCAAAAGGCGGCTCTCCTACAATGAGCAGTTCTTC.

About this clone itself: The sample holds other DNA sequences that translate to the same CDR3. The CDR3 DNA follows: TGTGCCAGTAGTATAGGCGCCGATCAGCCCCAGCATTTT. Protein: CASSIGADQPQHF. The chain uses TRBV19 and TRBJ1-5; D remains unclear. This CDR3 is 13 amino acids long. V was trimmed by 1 base and J by 5 bases, leaving 6 bases between them. Germline CDR1 LNHDA, CDR2 SQIVND (reference sequence).